This entry describes one T cell receptor beta chain. The target antigen is unknown. CDR3 length equals 16 residues. CDR1 and CDR2 (germline): SEHNR, FQNEAQ (reference sequence). The germline V and J ends were trimmed by 2 bases and 0 bases, with 11 bases remaining between them. Time point defined: cycle 4 day 1 (C4D1), after more than five weeks of nivolumab. Relapses following autologous stem cell transplantation were seen in all patients, with brentuximab vedotin exposure varying. Thawed PBMCs yielded CD4+ T cells through magnetic negative selection. Each best response was a complete response, a partial response or progressive disease. The table came from immunoSEQ multiplex PCR; TCRdb's copy has only in-frame clones and leaves some out. The table has around 9,500 clones, about 68% seen once. This record comes from a study of PD-1 blockade in classical Hodgkin lymphoma. Study-level findings and limits: Nivolumab initiation under 1 year post-ASCT meant exclusion.

V usage is TRBV7-9 and J usage is TRBJ1-3; D remains ambiguous. This sequence originates from a human donor with classical Hodgkin lymphoma. Specimen: CD4+ T cells from blood, collected before the fourth cycle of nivolumab. CDR3 amino acids: CASSLSSVRSGNTIYF. Written as DNA, the CDR3 is TGTGCCAGCAGCTTAAGTTCAGTTCGCTCTGGAAACACCATATATTTT.